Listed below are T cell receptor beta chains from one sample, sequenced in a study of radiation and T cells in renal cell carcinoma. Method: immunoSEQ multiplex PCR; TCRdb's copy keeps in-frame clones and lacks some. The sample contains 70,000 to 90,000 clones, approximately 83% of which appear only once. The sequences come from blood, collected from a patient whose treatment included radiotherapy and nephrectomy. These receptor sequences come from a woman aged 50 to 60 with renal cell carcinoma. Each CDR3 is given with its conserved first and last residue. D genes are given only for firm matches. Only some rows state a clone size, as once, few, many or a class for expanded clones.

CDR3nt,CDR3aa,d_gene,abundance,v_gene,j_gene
TGTGCCAGCTCACCAACTCAGGACGCTGGCTACACCTTC,CASSPTQDAGYTF,.,.,TRBV18,TRBJ1-2
TGTGCCAGCTCACGGGACAGGGATTACGGCTACACCTTC,CASSRDRDYGYTF,TRBD1,.,TRBV18,TRBJ1-2
TGTGCCAGCAGATCTCCCGGGACAGATTACAATGAGCAGTTCTTC,CASRSPGTDYNEQFF,TRBD1,.,TRBV9,TRBJ2-1
TGTGCCAGCAGGAGTACAGGGGTATCTGGAAACACCATATATTTT,CASRSTGVSGNTIYF,TRBD1,.,TRBV7-9,TRBJ1-3
TGTGCCAGCAGTGACCTGGACAACAGTTTCTACAATGAGCAGTTCTTC,CASSDLDNSFYNEQFF,.,.,TRBV25-1,TRBJ2-1
TGCGCCAGCAGCGTCCAACAGGGGGCGCACGAGCAGTTCTTC,CASSVQQGAHEQFF,TRBD1,.,TRBV4-3,TRBJ2-1
TGCGCCAGCAGCCCCCGGGCAGGGGGCTACGAGCAGTACTTC,CASSPRAGGYEQYF,TRBD1,.,TRBV5-1,TRBJ2-7
TGTGCCAGCTCACCACCTTCTAGCGGGGCCCACAATGAGCAGTTCTTC,CASSPPSSGAHNEQFF,TRBD2,.,TRBV18,TRBJ2-1
TGTGCCAGCACCCCGGGACAGGGGGCCATCGAGCAGTACTTC,CASTPGQGAIEQYF,.,.,TRBV21-1,TRBJ2-7
TGTGCCAGCACAAGCCTTGGGCAGCCTGGGAATACGCAGTATTTT,CASTSLGQPGNTQYF,.,once,TRBV6-1,TRBJ2-3
TGCGCCAGCAGCATCATGGACCGTAATTCACCCCTCCACTTT,CASSIMDRNSPLHF,.,.,TRBV5-1,TRBJ1-6
TGTGCCAGCTCACCAACAGGGGGATCCTACGAGCAGTACTTC,CASSPTGGSYEQYF,TRBD1,.,TRBV18,TRBJ2-7
TGTGCCAGCAGTTTATTCCGGGACGCTGAAGCTTTCTTT,CASSLFRDAEAFF,.,.,TRBV27,TRBJ1-1
TGTGCCAGCAGCTGGACAGGGGGTGATTTTTACAATGAGCAGTTCTTC,CASSWTGGDFYNEQFF,TRBD1,.,TRBV5-4,TRBJ2-1
TGTGCCAGCAGCTTAGATATAGAAAACACCATATATTTT,CASSLDIENTIYF,.,.,TRBV7-9,TRBJ1-3
TGTGCCTGGAGTGTGGACAGGGCCGACCTTGAAGCTTTCTTT,CAWSVDRADLEAFF,TRBD1,.,TRBV30,TRBJ1-1
TGTGCCAGCAGGACAACAGGGTTGAGGAGCTACGAGCAGTACTTC,CASRTTGLRSYEQYF,.,.,TRBV6-5,TRBJ2-7
TGTGCCAGCAGCTCTCGTCCAGAGAACACTGAAGCTTTCTTT,CASSSRPENTEAFF,.,.,TRBV11-2,TRBJ1-1
TGTGCCAGTAGTATGGCGGGAACAGTCACCGGGGAGCTGTTTTTT,CASSMAGTVTGELFF,.,.,TRBV19,TRBJ2-2
TGTGCCAGCAGCTTAGACGGACAGAACACCGGGGAGCTGTTTTTT,CASSLDGQNTGELFF,.,.,TRBV11-1,TRBJ2-2
TGTGCCAGCAGCTTGATAGGACAGGGGGCGGGTAATGGCTACACCTTC,CASSLIGQGAGNGYTF,TRBD1,.,TRBV5-4,TRBJ1-2
TGTGCCAGCAGCTTCGGCGGCGACAGGGGGATAAGACTGTTTTTT,CASSFGGDRGIRLFF,TRBD1,.,TRBV7-2,TRBJ1-4
TGTGCCAGCAGCACCCGGGACAGACATGGCGAGCAGTACTTC,CASSTRDRHGEQYF,TRBD1,.,TRBV5-4,TRBJ2-7
TGTGCCTGGAGGGCAAACAGGGCCGGGAATGAAAAACTGTTTTTT,CAWRANRAGNEKLFF,.,.,TRBV30,TRBJ1-4
TGTGCCAGCACCTCATTCAACAGGATCACTGAAGCTTTCTTT,CASTSFNRITEAFF,.,.,TRBV6-1,TRBJ1-1
TGTGCCAGCAGCTTAGCCCGGGGGGGGACCGGGGAGCTGTTTTTT,CASSLARGGTGELFF,TRBD2,.,TRBV7-2,TRBJ2-2
TGTGCCAGCAGCCAAATTTACTCTGGGGCCAACGTCCTGACTTTC,CASSQIYSGANVLTF,.,once,TRBV11-1,TRBJ2-6